This T cell receptor beta chain was observed in a study of OX40 agonist ivuxolimab in advanced cancers. General study findings and limits: Among expanded peripheral T cells, antigen specificity went undetermined.

This table comes from immunoSEQ multiplex PCR, and its TCRdb copy is limited to in-frame clones, with some not included. Of 65,000 to 80,000 clones listed, around 80% are singletons. In regard to this clone: Its antigen remains unknown.

There are 14 residues in the CDR3. The V and J ends lost 6 bases and 0 bases respectively, with 9 bases between them. Per the germline V gene, CDR1 is MNHNY and CDR2 is SVGAGI (reference sequence). The sequences come from CD4+ or CD8+ T cells sorted from blood, collected in a trial of the OX40 agonist ivuxolimab. The receptor's source is an adult with an advanced solid tumor such as melanoma, head and neck, liver or kidney cancer. The gene calls are TRBV6-6 and TRBJ2-4, with D hard to call. CDR3 coding DNA: TGTGCCAGCAGCGAGGTCATAGCCAAAAACATTCAGTACTTC. Translated, it gives CASSEVIAKNIQYF.